A selection of T cell receptor beta chains follows, all from one sample in a study of blood T cell repertoires in COVID-19. The table came from immunoSEQ multiplex PCR; TCRdb's copy has only in-frame clones and leaves some out. The data hold under 75,000 clones, with roughly 84% observed a single time. Sequenced sample: peripheral blood. The receptors were sampled from a woman aged 18-29 years with acute or convalescent COVID-19. CDR3s include the opening cysteine and the closing phenylalanine or tryptophan. Each record gives: CDR3 protein, CDR3 DNA, J gene, clone size, D gene, V gene. The D gene is left open where the match is weak. For some rows the clone size is stated as once, few or many, or as a class when expanded; others skip it.

cdr3_aa: CASSDYSGYGYTF
cdr3_nt: TGTGCCAGCAGTGATTATTCGGGATATGGCTACACCTTC
j_call: TRBJ1-2
clone_size: -
d_call: -
v_call: TRBV2

cdr3_aa: CASSSAGTDGNTIYF
cdr3_nt: TGTGCCAGCAGTTCCGCAGGGACAGATGGAAACACCATATATTTT
j_call: TRBJ1-3
clone_size: -
d_call: TRBD1
v_call: TRBV6-6

cdr3_aa: CASRYLQGAAEAFF
cdr3_nt: TGTGCCAGCAGGTATCTACAGGGGGCCGCTGAAGCTTTCTTT
j_call: TRBJ1-1
clone_size: -
d_call: TRBD1
v_call: TRBV6-5

cdr3_aa: CATSKTGADEQYF
cdr3_nt: TGTGCCACCAGCAAGACAGGGGCCGACGAGCAGTACTTC
j_call: TRBJ2-7
clone_size: -
d_call: TRBD1
v_call: TRBV15

cdr3_aa: CAWSVRTLEKLFF
cdr3_nt: TGTGCCTGGAGTGTCCGAACGCTAGAAAAACTGTTTTTT
j_call: TRBJ1-4
clone_size: -
d_call: -
v_call: TRBV30

cdr3_aa: CASSTDRLEQYF
cdr3_nt: TGTGCCAGCAGCACCGACAGGCTCGAGCAGTACTTC
j_call: TRBJ2-7
clone_size: -
d_call: -
v_call: TRBV5-4

cdr3_aa: CASRALADYEQYF
cdr3_nt: TGTGCCAGCAGAGCCCTAGCGGACTACGAGCAGTACTTC
j_call: TRBJ2-7
clone_size: -
d_call: TRBD2
v_call: TRBV2

cdr3_aa: CASSIRESYNEQFF
cdr3_nt: TGTGCCAGCAGCATCAGGGAATCCTACAATGAGCAGTTCTTC
j_call: TRBJ2-1
clone_size: once
d_call: -
v_call: TRBV7-8

cdr3_aa: CASSESQVISSYNSPLHF
cdr3_nt: TGTGCCAGCAGTGAATCGCAGGTCATTAGCTCCTATAATTCACCCCTCCACTTT
j_call: TRBJ1-6
clone_size: -
d_call: -
v_call: TRBV2

cdr3_aa: CATSRDRTSGSNEQFF
cdr3_nt: TGTGCCACCAGCAGAGATCGGACTAGCGGGAGTAATGAGCAGTTCTTC
j_call: TRBJ2-1
clone_size: -
d_call: TRBD2
v_call: TRBV15

cdr3_aa: CAWSAGQGGYTF
cdr3_nt: TGTGCCTGGAGTGCCGGACAAGGAGGCTACACCTTC
j_call: TRBJ1-2
clone_size: -
d_call: -
v_call: TRBV30

cdr3_aa: CAWARLGNTGELFF
cdr3_nt: TGTGCCTGGGCCAGACTTGGGAACACCGGGGAGCTGTTTTTT
j_call: TRBJ2-2
clone_size: -
d_call: -
v_call: TRBV30

cdr3_aa: CASSQDPGDLPNYGYTF
cdr3_nt: TGTGCCAGCAGCCAAGACCCAGGGGACCTACCTAACTATGGCTACACCTTC
j_call: TRBJ1-2
clone_size: -
d_call: -
v_call: TRBV4-2

cdr3_aa: CASSRRDRAVSPLHF
cdr3_nt: TGTGCCAGCAGTCGACGGGACAGGGCGGTTAGTCCCCTCCACTTT
j_call: TRBJ1-6
clone_size: -
d_call: TRBD1
v_call: TRBV28

cdr3_aa: CASRPGQGFEAFF
cdr3_nt: TGTGCCAGTAGACCGGGACAGGGGTTTGAAGCTTTCTTT
j_call: TRBJ1-1
clone_size: -
d_call: TRBD1
v_call: TRBV19

cdr3_aa: CASSLAGGGETQYF
cdr3_nt: TGCGCCAGCAGCTTGGCGGGCGGGGGAGAGACCCAGTACTTC
j_call: TRBJ2-5
clone_size: -
d_call: TRBD2
v_call: TRBV5-1

cdr3_aa: CASSPSGQAYNEQFF
cdr3_nt: TGTGCCAGCTCACCGTCAGGACAGGCCTACAATGAGCAGTTCTTC
j_call: TRBJ2-1
clone_size: -
d_call: TRBD1
v_call: TRBV18